Shown below are 30 T cell receptor beta chains from a single sample sequenced in a study of OX40 agonist ivuxolimab in advanced cancers. The protocol was immunoSEQ multiplex PCR, while the TCRdb copy is restricted to in-frame clones and leaves out a portion. Of about 50,000 clones in the sample, approximately 84% were seen once. Source: CD4+ or CD8+ T cells sorted from blood, taken in a trial of the OX40 agonist ivuxolimab. Source of these receptors: an adult with an advanced solid tumor such as melanoma, head and neck, liver or kidney cancer.

This rearrangement joins TRBV28 to TRBJ2-6; D call uncertain. Germline V CDR1 and CDR2: MDHEN, SYDVKM. Trimming cost V 5 bases and J 0 bases, with 17 bases left between them. This CDR3 spans 18 amino acids. Here the CDR3 reads CASSPPPRAISGANVLTF. The CDR3 nucleotides are TGTGCCAGCAGTCCGCCGCCAAGGGCCATCTCTGGGGCCAACGTCCTGACTTTC.

This clone was detected only a few times. The chain carries TRBV19 and TRBJ1-5; 9 nucleotides agree with TRBD1. Trimming took 6 bases from V and 2 from J; bases not matched to a gene: 5. Germline V gene lookup returns CDR1 LNHDA and CDR2 SQIVND (reference sequence). The CDR3 consists of 15 residues. The CDR3: CASSEDRGGNQPQHF. Here the CDR3 DNA reads TGTGCCAGTAGCGAAGACAGGGGGGGCAATCAGCCCCAGCATTTT. Looking up the rest from reference TRBV19 and TRBJ1-5 gives the full variable domain: DGGITQSPKYLFRKEGQNVTLSCEQNLNHDAMYWYRQDPGQGLRLIYYSQIVNDFQKGDIAEGYSVSREKKESFPLTVTSAQKNPTAFYLCASSEDRGGNQPQHFGDGTRLSIL.

The chain carries TRBV10-1 and TRBJ2-3, with D maybe TRBD2 (6 bases). Germline V lookup: CDR1 WNHNN, CDR2 SYGVQD (reference sequence). With 10 bases removed from V and 1 base from J, the gap between germline ends came to 12 bases. CDR3 length: 13 amino acids. The CDR3 reads CANGGRGTDTQYF. For the CDR3, the DNA is TGCGCCAATGGAGGGCGGGGCACAGATACGCAGTATTTT.

The V call is TRBV5-6, the J call TRBJ1-6; D unclear. V lost 4 bases and J lost 7, with 3 bases in between. CDR3 length equals 11 residues. Germline V gene sequence: CDR1 SGHDT, CDR2 YYEEEE. This CDR3 is CASSGNSPLHF. The DNA of the CDR3 is TGTGCCAGCAGCGGGAATTCACCCCTCCACTTT.

The chain links TRBV9 to TRBJ2-7, with 12 bases aligning to TRBD2. V lost 4 bases, J lost 3 bases, and 5 bases stayed unmatched. Germline V lookup: CDR1 SGDLS, CDR2 YYNGEE. The CDR3 totals 15 residues. The CDR3, as DNA: TGTGCCAGCAGCCCTGGGACTAGCGGGCGCTACGAGCAGTACTTC. It specifies CASSPGTSGRYEQYF.

V and J are TRBV6-5 and TRBJ2-1; 10 bases match TRBD2. V lost 6 bases, J lost 7 bases, and 9 bases stayed unmatched. The germline gives CDR1 MNHEY, CDR2 SVGAGI. The CDR3 is made up of 15 amino acids. The CDR3 region has the DNA TGTGCCAGCAGCCGGGTTAGCGGGAGGAGAAATGAGCAGTTCTTC. Amino acids: CASSRVSGRRNEQFF.

V gene TRBV15 combines with J gene TRBJ1-3, with D perhaps matching TRBD1 (5 bases). The V gene lost 4 bases and the J gene lost 5 bases, with 21 bases spanning the gap. The germline V gene encodes CDR1 LNHNV and CDR2 YYDKDF (reference sequence). This CDR3 contains 17 residues. The CDR3 DNA sequence: TGTGCCACCAGCACAGACTCTTTCCGGGACGTTCGAAACACCATATATTTT. This translates into CATSTDSFRDVRNTIYF.

The J gene is TRBJ2-7, the V gene TRBV2, with D perhaps TRBD2 (6 bases). The germline gives CDR1 SNHLY, CDR2 FYNNEI. This CDR3 is built from 15 residues. V was cut by 3 bases and J by 2 bases, with 14 bases left in between. This chain's CDR3 is CASSDPGTFTYEQYF. DNA for the CDR3: TGTGCCAGCAGTGACCCCGGGACTTTTACCTACGAGCAGTACTTC.

CDR3 loop: CAIRGDRVPLETQYF. In nucleotides, the CDR3 is TGTGCCATCAGAGGCGACAGGGTTCCCTTAGAGACCCAGTACTTC. This chain links TRBV10-3 with TRBJ2-5; 7 bases map to TRBD1. The CDR3 loop spans 15 amino acids. V shed 6 bases and J 4 bases; nucleotides not matched to a gene: 11. The germline V gene encodes CDR1 ENHRY and CDR2 SYGVKD.

The chain joins TRBV2 to TRBJ2-1; no clear D gene. CDR1 and CDR2 from the germline V gene are SNHLY and FYNNEI. V lost 5 bases and J lost 8, with 7 bases in between. The CDR3 totals 11 residues. The CDR3: CASSPLYEQFF. CDR3 nucleotide sequence: TGTGCCAGCAGTCCCCTTTATGAGCAGTTCTTC.

This clone is a singleton in its sample. V and J are TRBV5-1 and TRBJ1-2; D uncertain. CDR1 is SGHRS and CDR2 is YFSETQ in the germline V gene. V gave up 3 bases and J gave up 2 bases, with 14 bases separating them. This CDR3 spans 15 amino acids. The CDR3 loop reads CASSSPARGNYGYTF. The CDR3 DNA follows: TGCGCCAGCAGCTCGCCCGCCAGAGGAAACTATGGCTACACCTTC.

This chain joins TRBV5-1 and TRBJ2-7; either TRBD1 or TRBD2 may fit D (5 bases each). Germline CDR1 SGHRS, CDR2 YFSETQ. V lost 0 bases, J lost 7 bases, and 11 bases lay in between. CDR3 length: 13 residues. CDR3 sequence: CASSLAGTPEQYF. The DNA of the CDR3 is TGCGCCAGCAGCTTGGCGGGGACGCCTGAGCAGTACTTC.

The chain joins TRBV2 to TRBJ2-7; 7 bases match TRBD1. Trimming took 6 bases from V and 4 from J; bases not matched to a gene: 6. Per germline, CDR1 SNHLY and CDR2 FYNNEI. The length of the CDR3 is 13 residues. CDR3 amino acids: CASSWDSRYEQYF. The CDR3 bases are TGTGCCAGCAGCTGGGACAGCCGTTACGAGCAGTACTTC.

The chain recombines TRBV29-1 with TRBJ1-1; no definite D call. Germline CDR1 reads SQVTM; CDR2 reads ANQGSEA. The ends were cut back, 6 bases at V and 0 bases at J, with 8 bases in the middle. This CDR3 has 12 residues. The CDR3, as DNA: TGCAGCGTATTGAGGATGAACACTGAAGCTTTCTTT. Its protein is CSVLRMNTEAFF. The full variable domain, its missing parts supplied by reference TRBV29-1 and TRBJ1-1, is SAVISQKPSRDICQRGTSLTIQCQVDSQVTMMFWYRQQPGQSLTLIATANQGSEATYESGFVIDKFPISRPNLTFSTLTVSNMSPEDSSIYLCSVLRMNTEAFFGQGTRLTVV.

This clone came up once. The rearrangement links TRBV5-1 to TRBJ2-1; D gene ambiguous. The CDR3 has 12 amino acids. V dropped 1 base and J dropped 8 bases, with 7 bases sitting between them. CDR1 and CDR2 from the germline V gene are SGHRS and YFSETQ. CDR3 in amino acids: CASSLTIHEQFF. CDR3 sequence (DNA): TGCGCCAGCAGCTTGACCATCCATGAGCAGTTCTTC.

This rearrangement joins TRBV6-6 to TRBJ2-1, with 7 nucleotides matching TRBD2. J gave up 0 bases and V 4 bases, and 6 bases lay outside the gene matches. This CDR3 spans 16 amino acids. Per the germline V gene, CDR1 is MNHNY and CDR2 is SVGAGI (reference sequence). The CDR3 spells CASSSAGSSSYNEQFF. CDR3 sequence (DNA): TGTGCCAGCAGTTCAGCGGGGTCGAGCTCCTACAATGAGCAGTTCTTC.

The chain links TRBV5-5 to TRBJ2-1, with a tentative D call TRBD2 (6 bases). Per the germline V gene, CDR1 is SGHKS and CDR2 is YYEKEE (reference sequence). V was shortened by 4 bases and J by 4 bases, with 15 bases between the two germline ends. This CDR3 has 15 residues. The chain's CDR3 is CASSPGASEYNEQFF. CDR3 DNA: TGTGCCAGCAGCCCTGGCGCTAGCGAGTACAATGAGCAGTTCTTC.

V and J are TRBV5-1 and TRBJ2-1; possible D gene TRBD2, 5 bases. Germline V gene data show CDR1 as SGHRS and CDR2 as YFSETQ. Trimming took 0 bases from V and 1 from J, leaving 14 bases between them. The CDR3 is 17 amino acids. The CDR3 is CASSLGPWESSYNEQFF. The CDR3 coding sequence is TGCGCCAGCAGCTTGGGGCCGTGGGAGAGTTCCTACAATGAGCAGTTCTTC. Looking up the rest from reference TRBV5-1 and TRBJ2-1 gives the full variable domain: KAGVTQTPRYLIKTRGQQVTLSCSPISGHRSVSWYQQTPGQGLQFLFEYFSETQRNKGNFPGRFSGRQFSNSRSEMNVSTLELGDSALYLCASSLGPWESSYNEQFFGPGTRLTVL.

The V call is TRBV29-1, the J call TRBJ1-1; the D gene is possibly TRBD1 (6 bases). The CDR3 totals 13 residues. Germline V gene sequence: CDR1 SQVTM, CDR2 ANQGSEA. Trimming stripped 1 base from V and 5 bases from J, with 11 bases between. The CDR3 loop is CSVEGGGWTEAFF. The CDR3 nucleotides read TGCAGCGTTGAAGGGGGGGGCTGGACTGAAGCTTTCTTT.

This chain joins TRBV6-1 and TRBJ2-7; TRBD2 aligns across 8 bases. After removal of 0 bases from V and 4 bases from J, the junction contained 8 bases not matched to a gene. The CDR3 is 16 amino acids. Looked up from germline, CDR1 is MNHNS and CDR2 is SASEGT. In DNA form, the CDR3 reads TGTGCCAGCAGTGAAGCGGGGACTAGTAGTGGGTACGAGCAGTACTTC. This encodes CASSEAGTSSGYEQYF.

The V gene is TRBV18, the J gene TRBJ2-7, with 12 bases aligning to TRBD1. The J segment lost 4 bases and the V segment lost 6 bases, leaving 4 bases of the junction unmatched. The length of the CDR3 is 14 residues. The germline CDR1 and CDR2 sequences are KGHSH and LQKENI. The CDR3: CASSGGQGAYEQYF. In nucleotides, the CDR3 is TGTGCCAGCTCCGGGGGACAGGGGGCTTACGAGCAGTACTTC.

This rearrangement joins TRBV6-1 to TRBJ1-2; D unresolved. The CDR3 length is 15 residues. Germline-derived CDR1 and CDR2 are MNHNS and SASEGT. Trimming pared 1 base from V and 5 bases from J, leaving 14 bases between. CDR3: CASSEVFLAFYGYTF. DNA for the CDR3: TGTGCCAGCAGTGAAGTCTTCCTGGCCTTTTATGGCTACACCTTC.

Worth noting for this clone: At one of its ends the junction is not consistent with the germline gene, which may arise from a read error. The chain has TRBV19 and TRBJ2-5; D might be TRBD1 or TRBD2, each matching 5 bases. Germline V gene sequence: CDR1 LNHDA, CDR2 SQIVND (reference sequence). The CDR3 covers 15 residues. CDR3 sequence reads: CASSLDGASQETQYF. Written as DNA, the CDR3 is TGTGCCAGTAGTCTAGACGGGGCCAGCCAAGAGACCCAGTACTTC.

The chain employs TRBV4-1 and TRBJ2-7; 8 bases are shared with TRBD2. J lost 6 bases, V lost 6 bases, and 10 bases had no gene match. CDR1 MGHRA and CDR2 YSYEKL come from the germline V gene. The CDR3 loop spans 14 amino acids. The CDR3: CASSRPSGSGEQYF. DNA of the CDR3: TGCGCCAGCAGTCGGCCTAGCGGGTCTGGCGAGCAGTACTTC.

The J gene is TRBJ1-5, the V gene TRBV28; 7 bases fit TRBD1. Germline V gene sequence: CDR1 MDHEN, CDR2 SYDVKM. The J segment lost 7 bases and the V segment lost 8 bases, leaving 14 bases of the junction unmatched. CDR3 length: 15 residues. Here the CDR3 DNA reads TGTGCCAGCTGTCCGGGAAGGGGGCTCAGGCAGCCCCAGCATTTT. Protein product: CASCPGRGLRQPQHF.

This clone has more than one count but fewer than ten. The genes are TRBV6-1 and TRBJ2-1; D tentatively fits TRBD1 or TRBD2 (5 bases each). V lost 4 bases and J 10 bases, leaving 20 bases between the germline ends. The CDR3 runs to 15 residues. Per the germline V gene, CDR1 is MNHNS and CDR2 is SASEGT. As DNA, the CDR3 is TGTGCCAGCAGTGGGGACCCTGAGGGTCTGAGCGAGCAGTTCTTC. Encoded protein: CASSGDPEGLSEQFF.

The V gene is TRBV2, the J gene TRBJ1-1, with a possible D match to TRBD1 (5 bases). This CDR3 contains 14 residues. CDR1 SNHLY and CDR2 FYNNEI come from the germline V gene. V lost 5 bases and J lost 0, with 10 bases in between. For the CDR3, the DNA is TGTGCCAGCAGTCCCAGGGTCATGAACACTGAAGCTTTCTTT. As protein: CASSPRVMNTEAFF.

The rearrangement links TRBV5-6 to TRBJ1-5; weak D call: TRBD1 (5 bases). The CDR3 spans 15 residues. Germline V gene sequence: CDR1 SGHDT, CDR2 YYEEEE. V lost 0 bases and J 9 bases, leaving 16 bases between the germline ends. The CDR3 protein is CASSLGPGGARPQHF. CDR3 nucleotide sequence: TGTGCCAGCAGCTTGGGACCGGGAGGGGCCCGGCCCCAGCATTTT. The full variable domain, rest sourced from reference TRBV5-6 and TRBJ1-5, is DAGVTQSPTHLIKTRGQQVTLRCSPKSGHDTVSWYQQALGQGPQFIFQYYEEEERQRGNFPDRFSGHQFPNYSSELNVNALLLGDSALYLCASSLGPGGARPQHFGDGTRLSIL.

The chain combines TRBV5-5 with TRBJ2-1; D may match TRBD1 or TRBD2 (5 bases each). CDR1 is SGHKS, CDR2 YYEKEE, per germline (reference sequence). The CDR3 consists of 15 residues. V dropped 4 bases and J dropped 3 bases, with 14 bases sitting between them. The CDR3 sequence: CASSQDLGDYNEQFF. In DNA form, the CDR3 reads TGTGCCAGCAGCCAAGACTTGGGGGACTACAATGAGCAGTTCTTC.

The chain recombines TRBV10-3 with TRBJ1-2; D is unresolved. Per germline, CDR1 ENHRY and CDR2 SYGVKD. The germline V and J ends were trimmed by 4 bases and 6 bases, with 9 bases remaining between them. CDR3 length: 12 amino acids. The CDR3 nucleotides are TGTGCCATCAGTGGTAGGAGTGATGGCTACACCTTC. It specifies CAISGRSDGYTF.